These 13 T cell receptor beta chains share one sample of origin, sequenced in a study of shared clonotypes between healthy human individuals. Only in-frame clones appear in the TCRdb table, and some are missing; sequencing was by immunoSEQ multiplex PCR. The sample yields over 850,000 clones, roughly 74% seen once. Sequencing input: memory CD4+ T cells from PBMCs. Regarding subset: CD45RA-negative fraction. The receptor source for this set is a man younger than 35 in good health. Some clones in this sample may be carry-over from other donors' samples.

The chain carries TRBV4-2 and TRBJ1-2; TRBD1 might be the D (5 bases). The CDR3 has 16 amino acids. V was clipped by 0 bases and J by 3 bases, with 14 bases between them. CDR1 is LGHNA, CDR2 YNFKEQ, per germline. The CDR3 loop is CASSQDTRGLDYGYTF. In DNA form, the CDR3 reads TGTGCCAGCAGCCAAGATACGAGGGGCTTGGACTATGGCTACACCTTC.

The CDR3 region has the DNA TGCGCCAGCAGCTCCGGGACAGGGGGCCTTGAAGCTTTCTTT. Translation gives CASSSGTGGLEAFF. The chain employs TRBV5-1 and TRBJ1-1, with TRBD1 identical over 12 bases. The V gene end was trimmed by 3 bases and the J gene end by 7 bases; junction bases not matched to a gene: 4. CDR1 is SGHRS and CDR2 is YFSETQ in the germline V gene. CDR3 size: 14 residues.

The rearrangement links TRBV18 to TRBJ1-1, with D tentatively TRBD1 (5 bases). CDR1 is KGHSH, CDR2 LQKENI, per germline. The CDR3 is made up of 13 amino acids. V was pared by 4 bases and J by 5 bases, with 11 bases between. The CDR3 region is CASSQGTETEAFF. The CDR3, as DNA: TGTGCCAGCTCACAAGGGACTGAGACTGAAGCTTTCTTT.

Of note for this clone: This sample also contains other DNA sequences that code for the same CDR3. The gene calls are TRBV5-1 and TRBJ2-7; TRBD2 matches at 9 bases. The CDR3 is made up of 15 amino acids. CDR1 and CDR2 (germline): SGHRS, YFSETQ. V gave up 0 bases and J gave up 3 bases; unmatched junction bases: 4. The CDR3 bases are TGCGCCAGCAGCTTGGGGCTAGCGGGAAACTACGAGCAGTACTTC. Its protein is CASSLGLAGNYEQYF.

The rearrangement links TRBV7-3 to TRBJ2-5, with D tentatively TRBD2 (6 bases). The V end lost 4 bases, the J end lost 8 bases, and 14 bases lay between the germline ends. The CDR3 totals 13 residues. Germline V gene lookup returns CDR1 SGHTA and CDR2 FQGTGA. As DNA, the CDR3 is TGTGCCAGCAGCTCGCGGGACTCGGAAACCCAGTACTTC. Translation: CASSSRDSETQYF.

The rearrangement links TRBV18 to TRBJ2-1; 8 bases align to TRBD1. Per germline, CDR1 KGHSH and CDR2 LQKENI. The CDR3 contains 14 residues. The V and J ends lost 3 bases and 5 bases, in that order; junction bases with no gene match: 3. The CDR3 DNA sequence: TGTGCCAGCTCACCGGACAGGGATAACAATGAGCAGTTCTTC. This codes for CASSPDRDNNEQFF.

This chain links TRBV2 with TRBJ2-7, with 8 bases lining up with TRBD1. The CDR3 has 13 amino acids. Germline V gives CDR1 SNHLY, CDR2 FYNNEI. V lost 7 bases and J lost 3; bases outside the gene matches: 5. This CDR3 is CASTRDRYYEQYF. The CDR3 DNA sequence: TGTGCCAGCACTAGGGACAGGTACTACGAGCAGTACTTC.

The CDR3 DNA sequence: TGCGCCAGCAGCTGGGGGGGAGTTAATGAGCAGTTCTTC. It translates to CASSWGGVNEQFF. The chain has TRBV5-1 and TRBJ2-1; TRBD2 aligns across 7 bases. CDR3 length: 13 residues. CDR1 is SGHRS, CDR2 YFSETQ, per germline. V dropped 3 bases and J dropped 7; count of bases not matched to a gene: 4.

This clone was observed a single time. The chain joins TRBV6-1 to TRBJ1-2; D not resolved. Trimming took 7 bases from V and 2 from J, leaving 17 bases between them. The CDR3 covers 15 residues. Germline CDR1 is MNHNS and CDR2 is SASEGT. The CDR3 region has the DNA TGTGCCAGCAAGAGCTCAATCCCAACGAACTATGGCTACACCTTC. It encodes CASKSSIPTNYGYTF.

The chain uses TRBV2 and TRBJ1-2; D unresolved. The germline V gene encodes CDR1 SNHLY and CDR2 FYNNEI. CDR3 length: 12 residues. V lost 7 bases and J lost 4, with 10 bases in between. DNA for the CDR3: TGTGCCAGCAACGACCCACCCTATGGCTACACCTTC. Amino acid sequence: CASNDPPYGYTF.

V and J are TRBV7-8 and TRBJ1-1, with 7 bases aligning to TRBD1. From germline, CDR1 is SGHVS and CDR2 FQNEAQ. Losses at the gene ends were 5 bases for V and 3 bases for J; bases not matched to a gene: 12. This CDR3 contains 16 residues. DNA of the CDR3: TGTGCCAGCAGCAAAGGGGACAGCCTCCTGGACACTGAAGCTTTCTTT. Its translation is CASSKGDSLLDTEAFF.

The gene calls are TRBV7-6 and TRBJ2-3, with 7 bases aligning to TRBD2. J lost 2 bases, V lost 3 bases, and 17 bases had no gene match. CDR3 length: 19 amino acids. From germline, CDR1 is SGHVS and CDR2 FNYEAQ. The CDR3 protein is CASSFPKAGPNWDTDTQYF. CDR3 sequence (DNA): TGTGCCAGCAGCTTCCCAAAAGCGGGACCAAACTGGGACACAGATACGCAGTATTTT.

The rearrangement uses TRBV29-1 and TRBJ2-3, with a possible D match to TRBD2 (7 bases). This CDR3 region has 15 residues. V was trimmed by 6 bases and J by 0 bases, leaving 16 bases between them. Germline V lookup: CDR1 SQVTM, CDR2 ANQGSEA. CDR3 sequence: CSVGGTRSSTDTQYF. The CDR3 DNA is TGCAGCGTGGGGGGGACACGCTCTAGCACAGATACGCAGTATTTT.